A selection of T cell receptor beta chains follows, all from one sample in a study of cytomegalovirus exposure and HLA in healthy donors. Sequencing was performed with immunoSEQ multiplex PCR; in TCRdb, only in-frame clones are kept and a portion is missing. The sample has 200,000 to 250,000 clones; approximately 79% are singletons. Sequencing was done on a sample of PBMCs. The receptors originated from a man aged 50-60 years in good health and CMV-seronegative. CDR3s leave out the opening cysteine and the closing phenylalanine or tryptophan.

J gene: TRBJ2-1
V gene: TRBV29-1
CDR3 protein: SGGLAGFNNEQF

J gene: TRBJ2-2
V gene: TRBV27
CDR3 protein: ASSLETVTGELF

J gene: TRBJ2-3
V gene: TRBV10-3
CDR3 protein: AISESKAGGYTDTQY

J gene: TRBJ2-5
V gene: TRBV27
CDR3 protein: ASSFPSDSLRETQY

J gene: TRBJ2-7
V gene: TRBV21-1
CDR3 protein: ASTLVPGQGWKSSYEQY

J gene: TRBJ2-1
V gene: TRBV5-1
CDR3 protein: ASSPGQAVLNEQF

J gene: TRBJ1-2
V gene: TRBV28
CDR3 protein: ASSSQGARGRYT

J gene: TRBJ2-7
V gene: TRBV27
CDR3 protein: ATNSLDRPYEQY

J gene: TRBJ1-2
V gene: TRBV28
CDR3 protein: ASSVRAYGYT

J gene: TRBJ2-2
V gene: TRBV5-1
CDR3 protein: ASSFLGQGTTGELF

J gene: TRBJ1-5
V gene: TRBV27
CDR3 protein: ASSGSRRGNQPQH

J gene: TRBJ1-4
V gene: TRBV15
CDR3 protein: ATSSLYGKKANEKLF

J gene: TRBJ2-1
V gene: TRBV7-2
CDR3 protein: ASSLGLVENEQF

J gene: TRBJ2-7
V gene: TRBV2
CDR3 protein: ASRGDSLSYEQY